The 5 T cell receptor beta chains reported below all come from one sample, sequenced in a study of T cells of healthy individuals (dated by TCRdb to about 2018). The library relied on 5' RACE. For sequencing, an Illumina MiSeq was employed. The raw public reads went through TCRdb reprocessing: fastp at Q25, MiXCR clone calling, in-frame beta chains kept. CDR3 protein sequences are deduplicated, and each keeps its most common genes and DNA. This sample has around 98,000 distinct CDR3 sequences in its table, and 17% of those were observed once. The biggest ten clones account for more than 5.5% of the sample. All receptors derive from a human donor in good health.

This clonotype came up a few times. The chain combines TRBV27 with TRBJ1-2; 7 bases match TRBD1. CDR3 size: 12 residues. Germline CDR1 MNHEY, CDR2 SMNVEV (reference sequence). Trimming removed 4 bases from V and 8 bases from J; junction bases left unmatched: 4. The CDR3 coding sequence is TGTGCCAGCAGTTCGCAGGGGGAAGGCTACACCTTC. Its protein is CASSSQGEGYTF.

This clonotype was picked up a small number of times. The V call is TRBV28, the J call TRBJ2-1; D is perhaps TRBD2 (5 bases). The CDR3 totals 14 residues. Germline V gene lookup returns CDR1 MDHEN and CDR2 SYDVKM. V lost 3 bases and J 9 bases, leaving 15 bases between the germline ends. CDR3 protein: CASSLAGLEGEQFF. CDR3 DNA: TGTGCCAGCAGTTTGGCAGGACTCGAGGGTGAGCAGTTCTTC.

In this sample, this clonotype turned up a few times. The rearrangement links TRBV28 to TRBJ1-2, with D perhaps TRBD1 (6 bases). The CDR3 has 16 residues. From germline, CDR1 is MDHEN and CDR2 SYDVKM. V lost 7 bases and J lost 0, with 18 bases in between. The CDR3: CASTPLQGRTNYGYTF. The CDR3 nucleotides are TGTGCCAGCACCCCCCTCCAGGGGAGAACTAACTATGGCTACACCTTC.

This clonotype was picked up many times. This chain connects TRBV28 to TRBJ1-5; D perhaps matches TRBD1 (5 bases). Trimming cost V 5 bases and J 2 bases, with 13 bases left between them. The germline gives CDR1 MDHEN, CDR2 SYDVKM. The CDR3 sequence is 15 residues long. CDR3 nucleotides: TGTGCCAGCAGTACCCCGGGACGGCGCAATCAGCCCCAGCATTTT. This translates into CASSTPGRRNQPQHF.

This clonotype has at least ten counts. The chain combines TRBV20-1 with TRBJ2-3; TRBD2 matches at 9 bases. With 4 bases clipped from V and 6 bases from J, the junction kept 11 bases outside the gene matches. The CDR3 is 15 amino acids. The germline CDR1 and CDR2 sequences are DFQATT and SNEGSKA (reference sequence). The CDR3 DNA sequence: TGCAGTGCTAATAGCGGGAGAGGAGGTGGGGATACGCAGTATTTT. This encodes CSANSGRGGGDTQYF.